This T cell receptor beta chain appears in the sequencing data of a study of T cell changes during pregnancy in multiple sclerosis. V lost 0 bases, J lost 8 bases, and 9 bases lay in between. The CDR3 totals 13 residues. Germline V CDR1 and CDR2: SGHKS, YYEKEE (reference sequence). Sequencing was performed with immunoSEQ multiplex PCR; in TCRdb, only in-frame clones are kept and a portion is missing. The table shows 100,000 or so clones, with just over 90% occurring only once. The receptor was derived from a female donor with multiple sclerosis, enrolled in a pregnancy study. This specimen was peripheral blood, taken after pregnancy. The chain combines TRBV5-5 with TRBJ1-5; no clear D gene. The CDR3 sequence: CASSLGGREPQHF. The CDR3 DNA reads TGTGCCAGCAGCTTGGGAGGGAGGGAGCCCCAGCATTTT.